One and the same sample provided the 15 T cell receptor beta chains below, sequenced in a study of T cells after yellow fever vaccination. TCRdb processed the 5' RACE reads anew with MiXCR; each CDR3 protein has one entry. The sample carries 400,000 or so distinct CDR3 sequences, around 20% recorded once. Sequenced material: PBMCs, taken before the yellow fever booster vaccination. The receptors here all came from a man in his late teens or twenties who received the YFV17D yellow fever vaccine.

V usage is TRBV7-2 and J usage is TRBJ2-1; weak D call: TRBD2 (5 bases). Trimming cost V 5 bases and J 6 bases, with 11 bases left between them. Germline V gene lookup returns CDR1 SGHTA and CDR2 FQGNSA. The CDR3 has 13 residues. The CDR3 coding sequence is TGTGCCAGCAGCCTTAATGAGGGCAATGAGCAGTTCTTC. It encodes CASSLNEGNEQFF.

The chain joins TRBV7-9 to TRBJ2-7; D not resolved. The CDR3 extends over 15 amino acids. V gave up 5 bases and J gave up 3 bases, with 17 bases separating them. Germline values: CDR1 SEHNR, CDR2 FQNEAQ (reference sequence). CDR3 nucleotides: TGTGCCAGCAGCCGCGGTGGGCAAAATTTCTACGAGCAGTACGTC. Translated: CASSRGGQNFYEQYV.

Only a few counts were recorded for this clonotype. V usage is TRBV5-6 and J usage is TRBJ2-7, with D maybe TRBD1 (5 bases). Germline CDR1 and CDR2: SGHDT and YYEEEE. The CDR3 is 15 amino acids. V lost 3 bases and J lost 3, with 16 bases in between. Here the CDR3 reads CASSSVRGPLYEQYV. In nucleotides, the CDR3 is TGTGCCAGCAGCTCCGTTAGGGGCCCTCTCTACGAGCAGTACGTC.

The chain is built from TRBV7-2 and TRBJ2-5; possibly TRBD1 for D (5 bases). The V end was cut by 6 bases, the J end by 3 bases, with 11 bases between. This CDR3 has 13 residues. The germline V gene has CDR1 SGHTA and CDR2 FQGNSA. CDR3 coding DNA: TGTGCCAGCAGTCCTCAGGGTGAAGAGACCCAGTACTTC. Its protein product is CASSPQGEETQYF.

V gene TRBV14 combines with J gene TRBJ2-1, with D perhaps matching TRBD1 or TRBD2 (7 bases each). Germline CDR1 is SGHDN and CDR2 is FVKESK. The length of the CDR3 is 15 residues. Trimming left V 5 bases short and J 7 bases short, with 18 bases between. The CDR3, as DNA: TGTGCCAGCAGCGCAGGGAGGGGGCTTGCGAATGAGCAGTTCTTC. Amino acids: CASSAGRGLANEQFF. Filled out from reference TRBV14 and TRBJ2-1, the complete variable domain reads EAGVTQFPSHSVIEKGQTVTLRCDPISGHDNLYWYRRVMGKEIKFLLHFVKESKQDESGMPNNRFLAERTGGTYSTLKVQPAELEDSGVYFCASSAGRGLANEQFFGPGTRLTVL.

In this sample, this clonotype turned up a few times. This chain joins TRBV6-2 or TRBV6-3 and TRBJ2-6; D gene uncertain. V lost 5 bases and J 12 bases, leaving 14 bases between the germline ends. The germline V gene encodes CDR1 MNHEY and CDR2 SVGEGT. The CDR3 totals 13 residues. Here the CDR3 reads CASSPTSSTVLTF. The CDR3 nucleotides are TGTGCCAGCAGTCCTACATCTTCGACCGTCCTGACTTTC.

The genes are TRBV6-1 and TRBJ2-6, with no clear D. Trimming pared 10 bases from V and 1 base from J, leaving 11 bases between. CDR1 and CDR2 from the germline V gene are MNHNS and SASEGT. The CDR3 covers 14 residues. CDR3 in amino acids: CATVPLSGANVLTF. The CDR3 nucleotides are TGTGCCACCGTACCACTATCTGGGGCCAACGTCCTGACTTTC.

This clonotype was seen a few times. The CDR3 coding sequence is TGCAGTGCTCAGAGACAGTACGGTACTGAAGCTTTCTTT. Translation gives CSAQRQYGTEAFF. This chain uses TRBV20-1 with TRBJ1-1; perhaps TRBD1 as D (5 bases). Germline loops: CDR1 DFQATT, CDR2 SNEGSKA (reference sequence). The CDR3 has 13 residues. V lost 5 bases, J lost 5 bases, and 15 bases lay in between.

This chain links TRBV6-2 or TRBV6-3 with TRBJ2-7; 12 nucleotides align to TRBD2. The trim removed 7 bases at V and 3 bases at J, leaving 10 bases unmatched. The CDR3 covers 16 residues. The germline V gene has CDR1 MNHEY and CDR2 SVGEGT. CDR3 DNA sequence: TGTGCCAGCAAGAGGGGGACTAGCGGGCGCCGCTACGAGCAGTACTTC. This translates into CASKRGTSGRRYEQYF.

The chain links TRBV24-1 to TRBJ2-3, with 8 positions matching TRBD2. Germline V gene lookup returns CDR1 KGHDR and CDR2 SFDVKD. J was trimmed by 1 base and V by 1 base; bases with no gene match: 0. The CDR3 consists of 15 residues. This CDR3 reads CATSDFGGGTDTQYF. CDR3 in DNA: TGTGCCACCAGTGATTTCGGGGGGGGCACAGATACGCAGTATTTT.

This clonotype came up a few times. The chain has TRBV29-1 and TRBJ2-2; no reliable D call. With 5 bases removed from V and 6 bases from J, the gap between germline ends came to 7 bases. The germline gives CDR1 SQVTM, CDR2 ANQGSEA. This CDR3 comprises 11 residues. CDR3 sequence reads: CSVFLAGELFF. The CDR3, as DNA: TGCAGCGTTTTTCTAGCCGGGGAGCTGTTTTTT.

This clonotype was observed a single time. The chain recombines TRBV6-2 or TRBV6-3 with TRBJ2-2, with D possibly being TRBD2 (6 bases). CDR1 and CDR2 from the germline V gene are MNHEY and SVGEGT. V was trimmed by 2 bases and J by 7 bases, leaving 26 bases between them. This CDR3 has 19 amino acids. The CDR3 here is CASSYMVQGRSGAGGELFF. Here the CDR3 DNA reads TGTGCCAGCAGTTACATGGTTCAGGGACGAAGCGGAGCGGGCGGGGAGCTGTTTTTT.

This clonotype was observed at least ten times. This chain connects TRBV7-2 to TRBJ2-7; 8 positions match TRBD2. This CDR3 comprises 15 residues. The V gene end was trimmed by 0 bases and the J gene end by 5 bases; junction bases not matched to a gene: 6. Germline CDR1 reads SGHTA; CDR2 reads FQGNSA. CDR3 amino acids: CASSLAGRGVDEQYF. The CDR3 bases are TGTGCCAGCAGCTTAGCGGGGCGGGGGGTGGACGAGCAGTACTTC.

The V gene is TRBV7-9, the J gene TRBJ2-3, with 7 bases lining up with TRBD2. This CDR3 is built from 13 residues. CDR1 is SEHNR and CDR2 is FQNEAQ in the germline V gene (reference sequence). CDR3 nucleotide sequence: TGTGCGGTCCGTGGCGGGGGACCCAATACGCAGTATTTT. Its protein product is CAVRGGGPNTQYF.

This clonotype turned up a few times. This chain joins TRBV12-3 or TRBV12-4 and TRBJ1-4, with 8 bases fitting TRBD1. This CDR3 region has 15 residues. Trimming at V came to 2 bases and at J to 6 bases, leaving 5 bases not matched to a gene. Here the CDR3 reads CASSLQGAWDEKLFF. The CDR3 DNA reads TGTGCCAGCAGTTTACAGGGGGCATGGGATGAAAAACTGTTTTTT.